The rows below give T cell receptor beta chains drawn from one sample of a study of technical replicates of blood from a few donors. Sequencing was performed with immunoSEQ multiplex PCR; in TCRdb, only in-frame clones are kept and a portion is missing. The sample holds over 70,000 clones, around 93% seen once. The material sequenced was T cells isolated from PBMCs. The receptors were gathered from a human donor in good health. Both conserved end residues are part of each CDR3. D genes are given only for firm matches. Only part of the rows carry a size: once, few, many, or a class if the clone is expanded.

j_gene: TRBJ1-1
v_gene: TRBV7-9
abundance: .
d_gene: TRBD1
CDR3nt: TGTGCCAGCAGCTTAGATCAGACAGGGCTTGAAGCTTTCTTT
CDR3aa: CASSLDQTGLEAFF

j_gene: TRBJ1-2
v_gene: TRBV9
abundance: .
d_gene: .
CDR3nt: TGTGCCAGCAGCGTCGCTAACTATGGCTACACCTTC
CDR3aa: CASSVANYGYTF

j_gene: TRBJ2-7
v_gene: TRBV27
abundance: once
d_gene: TRBD1
CDR3nt: TGTGCCAGCAGTTCTATGGGGACAGGGTTATCCCCTTACCTCGCCTACGAGCAGTACTTC
CDR3aa: CASSSMGTGLSPYLAYEQYF

j_gene: TRBJ2-5
v_gene: TRBV5-1
abundance: once
d_gene: .
CDR3nt: TGCGCCAGCAGCTTGCTACGGGGGACCCAAGAGACCCAGTACTTC
CDR3aa: CASSLLRGTQETQYF

j_gene: TRBJ2-1
v_gene: TRBV6-1
abundance: .
d_gene: TRBD2
CDR3nt: TGTGCCAGCAGCATCGGGACTAGCGGAAATGAGCAGTTCTTC
CDR3aa: CASSIGTSGNEQFF

j_gene: TRBJ2-1
v_gene: TRBV5-1
abundance: .
d_gene: .
CDR3nt: TGCGCCAGCAGCTTGAAACTAGATTTTTCCCCTGAGCAGTTCTTC
CDR3aa: CASSLKLDFSPEQFF

j_gene: TRBJ2-7
v_gene: TRBV19
abundance: .
d_gene: TRBD2
CDR3nt: TGTGCCAGTAGCCCGGGACTAGCGGGGTACTACGAGCAGTACTTC
CDR3aa: CASSPGLAGYYEQYF

j_gene: TRBJ2-7
v_gene: TRBV10-3
abundance: .
d_gene: .
CDR3nt: TGTGCCATCAGTCCAGGGTTGGAGCAGTACTTC
CDR3aa: CAISPGLEQYF

j_gene: TRBJ2-1
v_gene: TRBV4-1
abundance: .
d_gene: .
CDR3nt: TGCGCCAGCAGCCAAGCTCTTCAGTGGTACAATGAGCAGTTCTTC
CDR3aa: CASSQALQWYNEQFF

j_gene: TRBJ2-1
v_gene: TRBV13
abundance: .
d_gene: .
CDR3nt: TGTGCCAGCAGCTTGGGACTTAATAATGATGAGCAGTTCTTC
CDR3aa: CASSLGLNNDEQFF

j_gene: TRBJ1-5
v_gene: TRBV5-1
abundance: .
d_gene: .
CDR3nt: TGCGCCAGCAGCTTGTCAGGGAATTTCAATCAGCCCCAGCATTTT
CDR3aa: CASSLSGNFNQPQHF

j_gene: TRBJ2-3
v_gene: TRBV6-5
abundance: .
d_gene: .
CDR3nt: TGTGCCAGCAGTTACCAGACTAGTCCCCCAGATACGCAGTATTTT
CDR3aa: CASSYQTSPPDTQYF

j_gene: TRBJ2-3
v_gene: TRBV7-6
abundance: .
d_gene: TRBD1
CDR3nt: TGTGCCAGCAGCTTGCGGGACAGGGGTACAGATACGCAGTATTTT
CDR3aa: CASSLRDRGTDTQYF

j_gene: TRBJ2-3
v_gene: TRBV4-1
abundance: .
d_gene: .
CDR3nt: TGCGCCAGCAGCCACCCTGGAGAAAGCACAGATACGCAGTATTTT
CDR3aa: CASSHPGESTDTQYF

j_gene: TRBJ1-2
v_gene: TRBV10-3
abundance: .
d_gene: .
CDR3nt: TGTGCCATCAGTGATGGGACTCGGGGGGACTATGGCTACACCTTC
CDR3aa: CAISDGTRGDYGYTF

j_gene: TRBJ2-7
v_gene: TRBV2
abundance: .
d_gene: .
CDR3nt: TGTGCCAGCAGTGATATATATGCGGCCTACGAGCAGTACTTC
CDR3aa: CASSDIYAAYEQYF

j_gene: TRBJ1-5
v_gene: TRBV7-9
abundance: .
d_gene: .
CDR3nt: TGTGCCAGCAGCAGAGGACTCCTCAATCAGCCCCAGCATTTT
CDR3aa: CASSRGLLNQPQHF